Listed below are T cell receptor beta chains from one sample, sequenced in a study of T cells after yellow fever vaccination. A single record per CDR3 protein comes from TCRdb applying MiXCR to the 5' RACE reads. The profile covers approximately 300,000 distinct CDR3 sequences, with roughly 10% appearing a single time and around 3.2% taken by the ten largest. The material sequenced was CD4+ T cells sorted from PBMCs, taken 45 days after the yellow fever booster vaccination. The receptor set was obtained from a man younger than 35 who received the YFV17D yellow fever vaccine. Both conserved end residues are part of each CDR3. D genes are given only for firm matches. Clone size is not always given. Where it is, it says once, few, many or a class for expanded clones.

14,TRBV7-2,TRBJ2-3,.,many,TGTGCCAGCAGCTTAGGGCCGGGGGCAGATACGCAGTATTTT,CASSLGPGADTQYF
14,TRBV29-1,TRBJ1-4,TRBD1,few,TGCAGCGTTGTCGGGGGGACAGCTAATGAAAAACTGTTTTTT,CSVVGGTANEKLFF
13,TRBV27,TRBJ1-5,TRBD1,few,TGTGCCACCAGCGGGACAGGCGGTCAGCCCCAGCATTTT,CATSGTGGQPQHF
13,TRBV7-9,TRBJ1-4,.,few,TGTGCCAGCAGGATGGAGGGGAATGAAAAACTGTTTTTT,CASRMEGNEKLFF
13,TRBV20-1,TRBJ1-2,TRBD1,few,TGCAGTGCTAGCGCTCTCAGGGGGCTGGGCTACACCTTC,CSASALRGLGYTF
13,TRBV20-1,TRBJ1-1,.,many,TGCAGTGCCAGTCGGGGGGAGAGCACTGAAGCTTTCTTT,CSASRGESTEAFF
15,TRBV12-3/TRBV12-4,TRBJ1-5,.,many,TGTGCCAGCAGTTTTGTTTTTGGGAGCAATCAGCCCCAGCATTTT,CASSFVFGSNQPQHF
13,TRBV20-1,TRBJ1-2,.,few,TGCAGTGCGACGACCCCAACAGGGAAGGGCTACACCTTC,CSATTPTGKGYTF
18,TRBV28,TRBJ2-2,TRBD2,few,TGTGCCAGCAGTCCGCCTAGCGGGGGGGACGCGAACACCGGGGAGCTGTTTTTT,CASSPPSGGDANTGELFF
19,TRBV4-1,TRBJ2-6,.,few,TGCGCCAGCAGCCCTATATTGGGACGTCTCTACTCTGGGGCCAACGTCCTGACTTTC,CASSPILGRLYSGANVLTF
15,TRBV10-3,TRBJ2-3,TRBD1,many,TGTGCCATCAGGGGGCCCGGACAGGGGGAAGATACGCAGTATTTT,CAIRGPGQGEDTQYF
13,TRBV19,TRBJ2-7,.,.,TGTGCCAGTAGTATAGACAACTTCTACGAGCAGTACTTC,CASSIDNFYEQYF
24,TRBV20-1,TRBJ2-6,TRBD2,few,TGCAGTGCTCCAGCTAGGAAACGGACAGGCGACTTAGCGGGGGGGCTTTCCGGGGCCAACGTCCTGACTTTC,CSAPARKRTGDLAGGLSGANVLTF
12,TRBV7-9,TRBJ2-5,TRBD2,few,TGTGCCGGCGAGCGTGGGGGGGACGCCCAGTACTTC,CAGERGGDAQYF
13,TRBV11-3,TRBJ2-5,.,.,TGTGCCAGCAGCTTAATGGCCCAAGAGACCCAGTACTTC,CASSLMAQETQYF
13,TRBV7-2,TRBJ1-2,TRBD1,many,TGTGCCAGCAGCTCCGGACAGGCCTATGGCTACACCTTC,CASSSGQAYGYTF
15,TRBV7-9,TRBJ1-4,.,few,TGTGCCAGCAGCCACGACGGCAGCCGAGACGAAAAACTGTTTTTT,CASSHDGSRDEKLFF
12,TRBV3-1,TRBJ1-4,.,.,TGTGCCAGCAGCCAAGTTACCGAAAAACTGTTTTTT,CASSQVTEKLFF
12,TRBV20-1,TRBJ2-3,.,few,TGCAGTGCTAGAGATCACCGGGATACGCAGTATTTT,CSARDHRDTQYF
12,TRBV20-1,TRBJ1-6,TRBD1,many,TGCAGTGCTCGACAGGGGATCTCACCCCTCCACTTT,CSARQGISPLHF
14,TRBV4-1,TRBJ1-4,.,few,TGCGCCAGCGAGCGGGGGGGATTGGGAGAAAAACTGTTTTTT,CASERGGLGEKLFF
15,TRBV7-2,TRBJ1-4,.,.,TGTGCCAGCAGCCTGCAACAGACAACTAATGAAAAACTGTTTTTT,CASSLQQTTNEKLFF
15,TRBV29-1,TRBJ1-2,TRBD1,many,TGCAGCGTCCCTTTCCAGGGGGCAGTTAACTATGGCTACACCTTC,CSVPFQGAVNYGYTF
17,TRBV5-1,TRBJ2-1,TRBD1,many,TGCGCCAGCAGCTCGGGACAGGGTCGGCGGGGGTTGTATGAGCAGTTCTTC,CASSSGQGRRGLYEQFF
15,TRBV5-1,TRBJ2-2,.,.,TGCGCCAGCAGTCTGACTCCCGTCTTTACCGGGGAGCTGTTTTTT,CASSLTPVFTGELFF
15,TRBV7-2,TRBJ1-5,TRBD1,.,TGTGCCAGCAGCCGGGACAGGGTCACGAATCAGCCCCAGCATTTT,CASSRDRVTNQPQHF
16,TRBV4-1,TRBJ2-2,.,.,TGCGCCAGCAGACTTGGTTGGGGGCGGAACACCGGGGAGCTGTTTTTT,CASRLGWGRNTGELFF
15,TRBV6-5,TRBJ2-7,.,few,TGTGCCAGCAGACTCACAGGGAAGTCTTCCTACGAGCAGTACTTC,CASRLTGKSSYEQYF
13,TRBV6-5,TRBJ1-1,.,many,TGTGCCAGCACCCCGCCCGGCAACACTGAAGCTTTCTTT,CASTPPGNTEAFF
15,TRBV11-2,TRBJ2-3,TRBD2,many,TGTGCCAGCAGCTTAGGGACTAGCGGGGGAGATACGCAGTATTTT,CASSLGTSGGDTQYF
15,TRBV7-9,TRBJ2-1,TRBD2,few,TGTGCCAGCAGCTACCGACTAGCGGGGGGGGATGAGCAGTTCTTC,CASSYRLAGGDEQFF
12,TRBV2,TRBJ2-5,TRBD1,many,TGTGCCAGCCGGGACAGGGCAGAGACCCAGTACTTC,CASRDRAETQYF
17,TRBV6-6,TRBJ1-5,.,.,TGTGCCAGCAGCCAAAGGACAGCCATAAGAGGCAATCAGCCCCAGCATTTT,CASSQRTAIRGNQPQHF
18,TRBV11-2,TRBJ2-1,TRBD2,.,TGTGCCAGCAGCTTAGGCCGGGGTGGTGCGGGGGGTTACAATGAGCAGTTCTTC,CASSLGRGGAGGYNEQFF
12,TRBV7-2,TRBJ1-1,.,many,TGTGCCAGCAGCGCATATAACACTGAAGCTTTCTTT,CASSAYNTEAFF
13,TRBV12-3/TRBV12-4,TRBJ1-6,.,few,TGTGCCAGCAGTTTAGAGGTTAATTCACCCCTCCACTTT,CASSLEVNSPLHF
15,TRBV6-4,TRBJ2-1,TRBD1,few,TGTGCCAGCAGTCCAACAGGGGGCCCCTACAATGAGCAGTTCTTC,CASSPTGGPYNEQFF
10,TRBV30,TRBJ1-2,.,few,TGTGCCTGGAGGGGAAAGGGCTACACCTTC,CAWRGKGYTF
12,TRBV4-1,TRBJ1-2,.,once,TGCGCCAGCAGCCATACTCAGGGATTCTACACCTTC,CASSHTQGFYTF
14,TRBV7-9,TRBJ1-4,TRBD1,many,TGTGCCAGCAGCTTAGGGACAGGGAGTGAAAAACTGTTTTTT,CASSLGTGSEKLFF
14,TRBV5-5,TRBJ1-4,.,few,TGTGCCAGCAGCTTATCGGGGATTAATGAAAAACTGTTTTTT,CASSLSGINEKLFF
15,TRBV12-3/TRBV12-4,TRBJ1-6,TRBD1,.,TGTGCCAGCAGTTCCGGACAGGGCGGGAATTCACCCCTCCACTTT,CASSSGQGGNSPLHF
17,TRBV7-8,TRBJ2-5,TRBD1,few,TGTGCCAGCAGCTTACACCGGGACAGGGGTCCGATTGGGACCCAGTACTTC,CASSLHRDRGPIGTQYF
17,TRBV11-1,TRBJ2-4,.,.,TGTGCCAGCAGCTTAGGAAGACGGGCACTAGCCAAAAACATTCAGTACTTC,CASSLGRRALAKNIQYF
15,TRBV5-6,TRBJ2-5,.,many,TGTGCCAGCAGCTTGTACCCAAGATACCAAGAGACCCAGTACTTC,CASSLYPRYQETQYF
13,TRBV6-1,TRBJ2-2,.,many,TGTGCCAGCAGTGAAGATCGGCTCGGGGAGCTGTTTTTT,CASSEDRLGELFF
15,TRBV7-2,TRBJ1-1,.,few,TGTGCCAGCAGCGCCGCCCAGACAGTGAGCACTGAAGCTTTCTTT,CASSAAQTVSTEAFF
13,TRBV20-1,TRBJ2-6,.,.,TGCAGTGCTCAGGTCTCTGGGGCCAACGTCCTGACTTTC,CSAQVSGANVLTF
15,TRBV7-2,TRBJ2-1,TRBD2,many,TGTGCCAGCAGCTTGGGAGCGGGGGTGTACAATGAGCAGTTCTTC,CASSLGAGVYNEQFF
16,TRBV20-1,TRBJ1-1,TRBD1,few,TGCAGTGCTAGAGATCGTTGGAAGGCAGGGGGTGGTGAAGCTTTCTTT,CSARDRWKAGGGEAFF